The rows below give T cell receptor beta chains drawn from one sample of a study of blood T cell repertoires in COVID-19. Profiling relied on immunoSEQ multiplex PCR, and the TCRdb table lists in-frame clones only, not all of them. Of a few hundred thousand clones listed, about 91% are singletons. Sequencing was carried out using peripheral blood. The receptors originated from an elderly man with acute or convalescent COVID-19. Each CDR3 is given with its conserved first and last residue. Each record gives: CDR3 length, V gene, clone size, J gene, CDR3 protein. The size entry is marked missing in some rows and otherwise reads once, few, many or a size class.

>15|TRBV25-1|-|TRBJ1-2
CASSEPGTAEYGYTF
>15|TRBV2|-|TRBJ2-7
CASSVATSGSYEQYF
>14|TRBV28|-|TRBJ1-6
CASSLLGLESPLHF
>13|TRBV25-1|once|TRBJ2-7
CASRGQGAGEQYF
>12|TRBV11-2|-|TRBJ1-1
CASSTGQGSAFF
>14|TRBV7-2|-|TRBJ2-1
CASSSGLGPDEQFF
>14|TRBV7-8|-|TRBJ1-5
CASSLRQGIQPQHF
>17|TRBV7-2|-|TRBJ1-5
CASSPDTGGYSNQPQHF
>14|TRBV6-5|-|TRBJ2-5
CASSQDRSQETQYF
>13|TRBV6-5|-|TRBJ1-5
CASSFQLNQPQHF
>14|TRBV19|-|TRBJ2-1
CASRRPGVENEQFF
>13|TRBV21-1|once|TRBJ1-1
CASSDRQNTEAFF
>16|TRBV6-5|once|TRBJ2-3
CASSYPLAGITDTQYF
>16|TRBV9|-|TRBJ2-5
CASSPAGLAGMETQYF
>16|TRBV6-1|-|TRBJ1-4
CASSEASAGVIGKLFF
>14|TRBV28|-|TRBJ2-7
CASGEGEFTYEQYF
>15|TRBV27|few|TRBJ1-1
CASSLYTGRNTEAFF
>16|TRBV5-8|few|TRBJ1-5
CASSLGQAYSNQPQHF
>15|TRBV5-5|-|TRBJ1-5
CASSLSPVGNQPQHF
>15|TRBV18|-|TRBJ1-1
CASSPPGIMNTEAFF
>15|TRBV2|-|TRBJ1-5
CASSEGTVSFQPQHF
>15|TRBV5-6|-|TRBJ1-3
CASSFITQAGNTIYF
>16|TRBV5-6|-|TRBJ2-2
CASSRTSGRAFGELFF
>11|TRBV28|-|TRBJ1-1
CASSFTGRAFF
>17|TRBV7-8|-|TRBJ2-1
CASSLTGSSGGYNEQFF
>13|TRBV5-1|few|TRBJ1-2
CASSLSGDYGYTF